The present entry profiles one T cell receptor beta chain with its context. Through a sample-barcoded 5' primer and a J-beta primer mix, a second PCR was run for about 6 to 12 cycles. The authors tagged each cDNA molecule using a template-switch adaptor with 12 random nucleotides. The study obtained at least 3 million CDR3-containing paired-end reads from every sample. One entry per CDR3 protein, called by TCRdb with MiXCR from the 5' RACE reads. The sample holds hundreds of thousands of distinct CDR3 sequences, around 50% seen once. The data stem from a study of blood T cells in healthy people across ages. V shed 3 bases and J shed 1 base, with 19 bases lying between them. Germline CDR1 and CDR2: MNHEY and SVGAGI. This CDR3 contains 18 residues.

The source material was blood. V gene TRBV6-5 combines with J gene TRBJ1-3, with D possibly being TRBD1 (5 bases). This sequence was found in an elderly man in good health. The CDR3 is CASSYYLGPSGSGNTIYF. In DNA form, the CDR3 reads TGTGCCAGCAGTTATTATTTGGGACCTTCAGGGTCTGGAAACACCATATATTTT.